The 9 T cell receptor beta chains below were found in one sample sequenced in a study of shared clonotypes between healthy human individuals. CD45RO-negative, CCR7-selected cells formed the naive CD8 fraction, which excluded terminally differentiated effector memory CD45RA+ cells. Only in-frame clones appear in the TCRdb table, and some are missing; sequencing was by immunoSEQ multiplex PCR. This table has around 2,000,000 clones, less than 95% appearing once. The sample taken for sequencing was naive CD8+ T cells sorted from blood. The origin of the receptors is a man between 18 and 29 years old in good health.

The genes are TRBV27 and TRBJ2-1; the match to TRBD2 covers 8 bases. The CDR3 sequence is 15 residues long. J gave up 0 bases and V 5 bases, and 3 bases lay outside the gene matches. The germline gives CDR1 MNHEY, CDR2 SMNVEV (reference sequence). DNA of the CDR3: TGTGCCAGCAGTACGGGACTAGGCTCCTACAATGAGCAGTTCTTC. It yields the protein CASSTGLGSYNEQFF.

The chain combines TRBV2 with TRBJ2-7, with D perhaps being TRBD1 or TRBD2 (5 bases each). Per the germline V gene, CDR1 is SNHLY and CDR2 is FYNNEI. This CDR3 contains 12 residues. With 8 bases removed from V and 4 bases from J, the gap between germline ends came to 12 bases. The CDR3 sequence: CASGARGYEQYF. DNA of the CDR3: TGTGCCAGCGGGGCGCGCGGGTACGAGCAGTACTTC.

The chain joins TRBV6-5 to TRBJ2-2; D is uncertain. Germline CDR1 MNHEY, CDR2 SVGAGI. The V and J ends lost 3 bases and 1 base respectively, with 12 bases between them. The CDR3 is 16 amino acids. DNA of the CDR3: TGTGCCAGCAGTTATCTATGGCAATTGAACACCGGGGAGCTGTTTTTT. It specifies CASSYLWQLNTGELFF.

This clone was recorded a few times. J is TRBJ2-7 and V is TRBV15, with TRBD1 matching over 7 bases. V lost 2 bases, J lost 5 bases, and 12 bases stayed unmatched. Germline CDR1 is LNHNV and CDR2 is YYDKDF (reference sequence). CDR3 length: 16 residues. CDR3 in DNA: TGTGCCACCAGCAGACCTCCCGGCCAGGGGGAACACGAGCAGTACTTC. Its translation is CATSRPPGQGEHEQYF.

V gene TRBV28 combines with J gene TRBJ1-2; no reliable D call. Germline V CDR1 and CDR2: MDHEN, SYDVKM. Trimming removed 7 bases from V and 5 bases from J, with 20 bases in between. The CDR3 has 15 residues. CDR3 region: CASIDGPGYGYGYTF. For the CDR3, the DNA is TGTGCCAGCATTGACGGGCCAGGTTATGGATATGGCTACACCTTC.

This rearrangement joins TRBV9 to TRBJ2-7; TRBD2 matches at 10 bases. Germline values: CDR1 SGDLS, CDR2 YYNGEE. The CDR3 extends over 15 amino acids. With V trimmed by 3 bases and J by 5 bases, 8 bases remained unmatched. CDR3 residues: CASSARGLAADEQYF. CDR3 nucleotides: TGTGCCAGCAGCGCGAGAGGACTAGCGGCGGACGAGCAGTACTTC.

The genes are TRBV5-4 and TRBJ1-4; 9 positions match TRBD1. This CDR3 has 14 residues. After removal of 6 bases from V and 7 bases from J, the junction contained 7 bases not matched to a gene. From germline, CDR1 is SGHNT and CDR2 YYREEE (reference sequence). CDR3 bases: TGTGCCAGCACCACAGGGGGCGCGGGTGAAAAACTGTTTTTT. This translates into CASTTGGAGEKLFF.

The chain carries TRBV4-1 and TRBJ2-2, with 10 bases aligning to TRBD2. Germline CDR1 is MGHRA and CDR2 is YSYEKL. The CDR3 sequence is 18 residues long. The junction had 7 bases not matched to a gene; V was cut back by 0 bases and J by 3 bases. The chain's CDR3 is CASSQERSGGVYTGELFF. The DNA for the CDR3 is TGCGCCAGCAGCCAAGAGAGGAGCGGGGGGGTCTACACCGGGGAGCTGTTTTTT.

The V and J genes are TRBV30 and TRBJ2-7; 10 bases match TRBD1. CDR3 length: 15 amino acids. V lost 2 bases to trimming and J lost 0 bases; unmatched junction nucleotides: 4. Germline V CDR1 and CDR2: GTSNPN, SVGIG (reference sequence). The CDR3 spells CAWSSGQGTSYEQYF. In DNA, the CDR3 is TGTGCCTGGAGTTCGGGACAGGGGACCTCCTACGAGCAGTACTTC.